The TCR beta chain under discussion was sequenced for a study of shared clonotypes between healthy human individuals. The count of this clone is one. J gave up 0 bases and V 6 bases, and 5 bases lay outside the gene matches. This CDR3 is 15 amino acids long. Germline V gene data show CDR1 as MDHEN and CDR2 as SYDVKM. Sequenced by immunoSEQ multiplex PCR; TCRdb stores in-frame clones only, minus some. Of roughly 1,800,000 clones listed, roughly 94% were seen once; the top ten hold around 1%. The naive CD8 population came from CD45RO-negative cells selected for CCR7, without terminally differentiated effector memory CD45RA+ cells.

Sequencing was carried out using naive CD8+ T cells sorted from blood. V and J are TRBV28 and TRBJ2-7; 10 bases are shared with TRBD1. The origin of this receptor is a man between 18 and 35 years old in good health. The DNA for the CDR3 is TGTGCCAGCAGCCTGGACAGGGGGTCCTCCTACGAGCAGTACTTC. Translation: CASSLDRGSSYEQYF. Using reference TRBV28 and TRBJ2-7 for the parts outside the CDR3, the full variable domain is DVKVTQSSRYLVKRTGEKVFLECVQDMDHENMFWYRQDPGLGLRLIYFSYDVKMKEKGDIPEGYSVSREKKERFSLILESASTNQTSMYLCASSLDRGSSYEQYFGPGTRLTVT.